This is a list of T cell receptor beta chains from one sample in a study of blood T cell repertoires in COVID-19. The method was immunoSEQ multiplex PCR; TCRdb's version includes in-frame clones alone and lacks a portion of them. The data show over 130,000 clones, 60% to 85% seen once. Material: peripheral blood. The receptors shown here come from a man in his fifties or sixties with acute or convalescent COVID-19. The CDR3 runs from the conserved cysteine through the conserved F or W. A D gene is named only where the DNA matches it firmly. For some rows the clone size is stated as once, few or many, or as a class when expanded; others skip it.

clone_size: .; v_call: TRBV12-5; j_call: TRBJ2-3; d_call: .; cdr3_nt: TGTGCTAGTGGCCCCTCAGGGACAGATACGCAGTATTTT; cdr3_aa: CASGPSGTDTQYF
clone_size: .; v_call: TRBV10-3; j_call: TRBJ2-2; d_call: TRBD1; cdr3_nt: TGTGCCATCAGTGAACCGTCAGGGGGCGACTCTCCTCTGGACACCGGGGAGCTGTTTTTT; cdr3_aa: CAISEPSGGDSPLDTGELFF
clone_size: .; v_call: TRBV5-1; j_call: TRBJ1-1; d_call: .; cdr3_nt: TGCGCCAGCAGCTTGGCTAGGAGGGGAGGCACTGAAGCTTTCTTT; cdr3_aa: CASSLARRGGTEAFF
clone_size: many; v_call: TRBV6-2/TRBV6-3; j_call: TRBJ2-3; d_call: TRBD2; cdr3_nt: TGTGCCAGCAGTTTGGGAACTAGCGATATAGATACGCAGTATTTT; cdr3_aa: CASSLGTSDIDTQYF
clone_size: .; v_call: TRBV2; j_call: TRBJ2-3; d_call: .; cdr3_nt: TGTGCCAGCAGTGCGTTAGCGACCCCCACAGATACGCAGTATTTT; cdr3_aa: CASSALATPTDTQYF
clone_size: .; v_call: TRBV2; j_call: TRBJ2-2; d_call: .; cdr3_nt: TGTGCCAGCAGCTTCCGGGACACCGGGGAGCTGTTTTTT; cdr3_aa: CASSFRDTGELFF
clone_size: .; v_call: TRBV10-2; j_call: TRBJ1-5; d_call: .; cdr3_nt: TGCGCCAGCAGCCCCCCCGGTCTTAGTCAGCATTTT; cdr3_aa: CASSPPGLSQHF
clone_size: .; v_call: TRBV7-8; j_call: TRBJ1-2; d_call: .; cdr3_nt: TGTGCCAGCAGCTTAGAGACAGGACCTAACTATGGCTACACCTTC; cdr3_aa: CASSLETGPNYGYTF
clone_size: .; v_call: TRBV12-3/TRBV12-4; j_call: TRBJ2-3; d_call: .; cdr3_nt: TGTGCCAGCAGTTTCACACAGGGGAGGACGCAGTATTTT; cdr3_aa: CASSFTQGRTQYF
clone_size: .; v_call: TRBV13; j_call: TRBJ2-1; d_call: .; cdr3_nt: TGTGCCAGCAGTTTAAGTGTCGGGTCTGGCAATGAGCAGTTCTTC; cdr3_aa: CASSLSVGSGNEQFF
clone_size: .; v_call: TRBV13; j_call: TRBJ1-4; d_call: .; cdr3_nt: TGTGCCAGCAGCTCAAGTGGGGGGTATAATGAAAAACTGTTTTTT; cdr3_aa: CASSSSGGYNEKLFF
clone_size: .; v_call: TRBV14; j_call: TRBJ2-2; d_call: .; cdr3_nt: TGTGCCAGCAGCCAAAGAGCGTTAGGCACCGGGGAGCTGTTTTTT; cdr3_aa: CASSQRALGTGELFF
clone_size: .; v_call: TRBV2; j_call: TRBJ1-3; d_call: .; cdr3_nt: TGTGCCAGCAGTGAAGGTAGAAACACCATATATTTT; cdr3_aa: CASSEGRNTIYF
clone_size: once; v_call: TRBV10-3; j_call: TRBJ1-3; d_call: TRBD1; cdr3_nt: TGTGCCATCAGTGAGTCCAGGACAGGGAGCTCTGGAAACACCATATATTTT; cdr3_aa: CAISESRTGSSGNTIYF
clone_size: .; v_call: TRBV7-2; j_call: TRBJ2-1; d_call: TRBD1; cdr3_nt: TGTGCCAGCAGCTACGGACAGGGGAACCACAATGAGCAGTTCTTC; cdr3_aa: CASSYGQGNHNEQFF
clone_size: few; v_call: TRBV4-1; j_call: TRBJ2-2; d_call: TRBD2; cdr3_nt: TGCGCCAGCAGTCGGGGGCTAGCGGGGATCACCGGGGAGCTGTTTTTT; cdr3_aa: CASSRGLAGITGELFF
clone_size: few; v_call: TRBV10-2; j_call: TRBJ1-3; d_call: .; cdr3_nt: TGCGCCAGCAGTGCGACGGACTTTTCTGGAAACACCATATATTTT; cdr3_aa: CASSATDFSGNTIYF
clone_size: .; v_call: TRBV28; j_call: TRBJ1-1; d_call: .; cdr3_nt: TGTGCCAGCAGTTTATCCTCCGGGGGCACTGAAGCTTTCTTT; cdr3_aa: CASSLSSGGTEAFF
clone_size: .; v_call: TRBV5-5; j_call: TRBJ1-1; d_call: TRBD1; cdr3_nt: TGTGCCAGCAGCCTCGGGACAGGGGGCGCGGACACTGAAGCTTTCTTT; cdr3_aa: CASSLGTGGADTEAFF
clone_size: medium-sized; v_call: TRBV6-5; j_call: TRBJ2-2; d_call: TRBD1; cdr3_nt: TGTGCCAGCAGCAGGACAGGCGTCACCGGGGAGCTGTTTTTT; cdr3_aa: CASSRTGVTGELFF
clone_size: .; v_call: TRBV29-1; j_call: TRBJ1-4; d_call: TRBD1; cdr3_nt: TGCAGCGTGACAACCGGGACAGGGAATGAAAAACTGTTTTTT; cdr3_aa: CSVTTGTGNEKLFF
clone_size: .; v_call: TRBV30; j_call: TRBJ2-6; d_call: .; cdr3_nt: TGTGCCTGGAGTACGGTCTCTGGGGCCAACGTCCTGACTTTC; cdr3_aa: CAWSTVSGANVLTF
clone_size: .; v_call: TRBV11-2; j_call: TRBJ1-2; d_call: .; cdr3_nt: TGTGCCAGCAGCCAAGGGGGAAACTATGGCTACACCTTC; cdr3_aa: CASSQGGNYGYTF
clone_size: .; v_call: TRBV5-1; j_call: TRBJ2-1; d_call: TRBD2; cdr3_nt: TGCGCCAGCACCCGGGAGGGGAGCTCCTACAATGAGCAGTTCTTC; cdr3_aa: CASTREGSSYNEQFF
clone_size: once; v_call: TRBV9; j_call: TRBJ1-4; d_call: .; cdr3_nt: TGTGCCAGCAGCGTAGGGGCAGGGTGGAAGGAAAAACTGTTTTTT; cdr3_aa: CASSVGAGWKEKLFF
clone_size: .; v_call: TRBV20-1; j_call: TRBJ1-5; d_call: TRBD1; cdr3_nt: TGCAGTGCTAGTGCTCCCGGGACAGTCAATCAGCCCCAGCATTTT; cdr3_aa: CSASAPGTVNQPQHF
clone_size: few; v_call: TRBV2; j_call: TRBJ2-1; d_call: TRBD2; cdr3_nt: TGTGCCAGCAGCCCCGGGACTAGCCAATACAATGAGCAGTTCTTC; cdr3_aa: CASSPGTSQYNEQFF
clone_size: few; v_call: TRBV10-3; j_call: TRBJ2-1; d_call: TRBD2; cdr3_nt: TGTGCCATCGCGTGGGGGGGCAATGAGCAGTTCTTC; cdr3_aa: CAIAWGGNEQFF
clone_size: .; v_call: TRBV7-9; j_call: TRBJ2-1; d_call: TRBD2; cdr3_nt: TGTGCCAGCAGCCCCCCGACGGGGGGTAATGAGCAGTTCTTC; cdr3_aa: CASSPPTGGNEQFF
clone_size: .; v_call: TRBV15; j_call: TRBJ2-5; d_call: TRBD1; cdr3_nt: TGTGCCACCAGCGTGACAGGGGCGATCCAAGAGACCCAGTACTTC; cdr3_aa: CATSVTGAIQETQYF
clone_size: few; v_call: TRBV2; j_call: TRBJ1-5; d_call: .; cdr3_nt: TGTGCCAGCAGTGAAGTTTCACAGGGTGACCAGCCCCAGCATTTT; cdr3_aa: CASSEVSQGDQPQHF
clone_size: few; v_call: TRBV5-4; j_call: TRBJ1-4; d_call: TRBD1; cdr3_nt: TGTGCCAGCAGCACTGACAGGGCGGCCGAAAAACTGTTTTTT; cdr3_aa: CASSTDRAAEKLFF
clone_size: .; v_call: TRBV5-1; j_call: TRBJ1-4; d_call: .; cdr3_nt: TGCGCCAGCAGCTCGAAGACAGGCTCCTTTGAAAAACTGTTTTTT; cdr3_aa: CASSSKTGSFEKLFF
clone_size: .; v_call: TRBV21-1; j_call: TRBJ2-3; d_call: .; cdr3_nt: TGTGCCAGCAGCAAGCTGGGCCGGACTAGCGGGGGATCCCCAGCGGATACGCAGTATTTT; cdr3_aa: CASSKLGRTSGGSPADTQYF
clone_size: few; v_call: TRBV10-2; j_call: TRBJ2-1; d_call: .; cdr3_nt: TGCGCCAGCAGTATGAGGATTACCTACAATGAGCAGTTCTTC; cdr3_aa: CASSMRITYNEQFF
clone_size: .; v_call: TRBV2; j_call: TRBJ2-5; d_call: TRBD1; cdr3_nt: TGTGCCAGCACTCGGGACAGGGGAGCGGAGACCCAGTACTTC; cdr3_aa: CASTRDRGAETQYF
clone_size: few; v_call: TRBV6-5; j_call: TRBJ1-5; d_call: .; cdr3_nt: TGTGCCAGCACCGAAAGCGGGGATCAGCCCCAGCATTTT; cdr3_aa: CASTESGDQPQHF
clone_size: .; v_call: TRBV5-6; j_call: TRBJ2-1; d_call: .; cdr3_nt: TGTGCCAGCAGCCTCTCGAGGACAGGGAGGGAGTTCTTC; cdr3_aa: CASSLSRTGREFF
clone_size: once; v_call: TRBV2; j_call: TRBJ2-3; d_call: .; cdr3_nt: TGTGCCAGCAGTTCCAAGACGCGTGGGGGGGCCATCAAGAATACGCAGTATTTT; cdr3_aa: CASSSKTRGGAIKNTQYF
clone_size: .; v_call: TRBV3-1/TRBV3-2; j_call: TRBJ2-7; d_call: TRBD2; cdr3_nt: TGTGCCAGCAGCCTCTACGGGAGGGGGCAGTACTTC; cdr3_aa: CASSLYGRGQYF
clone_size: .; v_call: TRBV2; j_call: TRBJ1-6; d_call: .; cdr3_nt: TGTGCCAGCAGTGATAGCCCTGCGGGTTCACCCCTCCACTTT; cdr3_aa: CASSDSPAGSPLHF
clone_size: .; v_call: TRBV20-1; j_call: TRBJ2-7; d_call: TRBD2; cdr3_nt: TGCAGTGCTAGTCCGACTAGCGGAGCCTACGAGCAGTACTTC; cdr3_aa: CSASPTSGAYEQYF
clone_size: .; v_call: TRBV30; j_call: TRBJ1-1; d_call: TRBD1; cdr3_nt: TGTGCCTGGAATGGGCAGGGGGCGCGTAGGGACACTGAAGCTTTCTTT; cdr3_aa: CAWNGQGARRDTEAFF
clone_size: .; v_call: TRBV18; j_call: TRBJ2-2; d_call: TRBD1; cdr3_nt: TGTGCCAGCTCACCTCTTGGACAGGGGCCGAACACCGGGGAGCTGTTTTTT; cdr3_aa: CASSPLGQGPNTGELFF
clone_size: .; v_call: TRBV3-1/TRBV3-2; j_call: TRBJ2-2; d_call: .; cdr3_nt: TGTGCCAGCAGCCAAGTCTCTTTCCGAGCTTCCGGGGAGCTGTTTTTT; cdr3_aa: CASSQVSFRASGELFF
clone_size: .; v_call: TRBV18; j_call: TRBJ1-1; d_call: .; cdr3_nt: TGTGCCAGCTCACCACTGGACAGTATGAACACTGAAGCTTTCTTT; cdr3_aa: CASSPLDSMNTEAFF
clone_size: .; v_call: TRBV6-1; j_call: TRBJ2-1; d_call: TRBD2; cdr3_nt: TGTGCCAGCAGTGAAGCTTGGGCGGGGGTGATCTACAATGAGCAGTTCTTC; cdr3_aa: CASSEAWAGVIYNEQFF
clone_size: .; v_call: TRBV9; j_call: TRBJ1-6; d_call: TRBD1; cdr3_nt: TGTGCCAGCAGCCCCCGACAGGGGACCAGATCACCCCTCCACTTT; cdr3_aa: CASSPRQGTRSPLHF
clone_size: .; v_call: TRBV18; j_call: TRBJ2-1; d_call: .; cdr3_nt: TGTGCCAGCTCACCGGTACCAGGGGTTAATGAGCAGTTCTTC; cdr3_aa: CASSPVPGVNEQFF
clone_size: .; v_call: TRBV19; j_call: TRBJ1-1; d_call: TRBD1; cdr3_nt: TGTGCCAGTAGTACCCGTCGACAGGGAAAAACTGAAGCTTTCTTT; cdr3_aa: CASSTRRQGKTEAFF
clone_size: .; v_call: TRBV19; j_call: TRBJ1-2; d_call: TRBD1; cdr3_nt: TGTGCCAGTAGTTGGCTCGTGGGACAGGGGGACTACGGCTACACCTTC; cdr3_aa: CASSWLVGQGDYGYTF
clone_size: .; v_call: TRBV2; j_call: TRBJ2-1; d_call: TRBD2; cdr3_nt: TGTGCCAGCAGGGATAGCGGGAAGTCCTACAATGAGCAGTTCTTC; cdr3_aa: CASRDSGKSYNEQFF
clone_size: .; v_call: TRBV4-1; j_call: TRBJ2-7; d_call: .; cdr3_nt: TGCGCCAGCAGCCAAGCCCATCAGGTCCGCGACGAGCAGTACTTC; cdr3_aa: CASSQAHQVRDEQYF
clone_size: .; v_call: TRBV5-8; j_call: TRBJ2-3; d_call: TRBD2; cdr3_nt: TGTGCCAGCAGTAAGAATAGCGGGGGCACAGATACGCAGTATTTT; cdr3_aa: CASSKNSGGTDTQYF
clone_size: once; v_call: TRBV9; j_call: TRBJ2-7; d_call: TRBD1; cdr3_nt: TGTGCCAGCAGCGTAGCCGGGACAGGGATAAGTATCTACGAGCAGTACTTC; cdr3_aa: CASSVAGTGISIYEQYF
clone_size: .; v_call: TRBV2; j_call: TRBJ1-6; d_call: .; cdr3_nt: TGTGCCAGCAGTTCTCAGGGGTTGGGATCACCCCTCCACTTT; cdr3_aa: CASSSQGLGSPLHF
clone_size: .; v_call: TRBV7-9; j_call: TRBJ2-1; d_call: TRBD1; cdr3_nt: TGTGCCAGCAGCTTTTTTGCGACAGGGGTTCGCAGGGGTGAGCAGTTCTTC; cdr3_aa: CASSFFATGVRRGEQFF
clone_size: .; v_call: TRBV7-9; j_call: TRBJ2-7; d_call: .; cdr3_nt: TGTGCCAGCAGCTTAGTGAGCCCCCCCTACGAGCAGTACTTC; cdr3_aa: CASSLVSPPYEQYF
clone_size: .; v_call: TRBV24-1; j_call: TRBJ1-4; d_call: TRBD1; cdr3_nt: TGTGCCACCAGTGAATGGGACAGGGGGAGGTTTAGGGAAAAACTGTTTTTT; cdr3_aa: CATSEWDRGRFREKLFF